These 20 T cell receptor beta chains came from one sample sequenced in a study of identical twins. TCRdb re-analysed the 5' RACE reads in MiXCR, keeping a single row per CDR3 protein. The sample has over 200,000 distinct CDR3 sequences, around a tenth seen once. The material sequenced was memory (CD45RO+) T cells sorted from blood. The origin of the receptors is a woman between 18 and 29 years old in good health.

CDR3 bases: TGTGCCAGCAGCCAAGATCTGCTGCTCACCCAGTACTTC. It specifies CASSQDLLLTQYF. V and J are TRBV3-1 and TRBJ2-5; D unresolved. The CDR3 spans 13 residues. CDR1 is LGHDT and CDR2 is YNNKEL in the germline V gene (reference sequence). V lost 0 bases and J 8 bases, leaving 10 bases between the germline ends.

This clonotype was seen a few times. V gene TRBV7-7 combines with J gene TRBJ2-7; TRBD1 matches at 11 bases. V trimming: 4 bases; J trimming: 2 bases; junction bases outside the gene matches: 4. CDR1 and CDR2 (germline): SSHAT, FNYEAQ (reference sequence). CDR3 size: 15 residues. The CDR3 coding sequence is TGTGCCAGCAGCTCGGGACAGGGGGGAACCTACGAGCAGTACTTC. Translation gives CASSSGQGGTYEQYF.

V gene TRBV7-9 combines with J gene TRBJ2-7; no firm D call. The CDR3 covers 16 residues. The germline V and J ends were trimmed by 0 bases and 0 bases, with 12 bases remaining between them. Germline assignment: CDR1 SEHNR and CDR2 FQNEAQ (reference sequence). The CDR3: CASSLATARFSYEQYF. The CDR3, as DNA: TGTGCCAGCAGCTTAGCTACGGCCCGCTTCTCCTACGAGCAGTACTTC. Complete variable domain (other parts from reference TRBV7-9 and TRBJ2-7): DTGVSQNPRHKITKRGQNVTFRCDPISEHNRLYWYRQTLGQGPEFLTYFQNEAQLEKSRLLSDRFSAERPKGSFSTLEIQRTEQGDSAMYLCASSLATARFSYEQYFGPGTRLTVT.

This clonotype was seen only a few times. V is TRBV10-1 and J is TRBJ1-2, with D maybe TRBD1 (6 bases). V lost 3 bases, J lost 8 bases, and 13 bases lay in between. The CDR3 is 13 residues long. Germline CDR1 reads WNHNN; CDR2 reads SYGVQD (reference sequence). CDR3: CASSDRTGYGYTF. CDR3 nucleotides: TGCGCCAGCAGTGATCGAACAGGGTACGGCTACACCTTC.

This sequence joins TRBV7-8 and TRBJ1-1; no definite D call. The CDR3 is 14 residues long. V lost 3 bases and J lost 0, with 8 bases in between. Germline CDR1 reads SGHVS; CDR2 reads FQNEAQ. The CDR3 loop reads CASSFQQMNTEAFF. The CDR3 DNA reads TGTGCCAGCAGCTTCCAGCAGATGAACACTGAAGCTTTCTTT. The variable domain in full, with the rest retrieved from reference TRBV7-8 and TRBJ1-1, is GAGVSQSPRYKVAKRGQDVALRCDPISGHVSLFWYQQALGQGPEFLTYFQNEAQLDKSGLPSDRFFAERPEGSVSTLKIQRTQQEDSAVYLCASSFQQMNTEAFFGQGTRLTVV.

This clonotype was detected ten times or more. The CDR3, as DNA: TGCGCCAGCAGCTTGGCGGGGGGCGTTGTTAACGAGCAGTACTTC. Amino acid sequence: CASSLAGGVVNEQYF. This chain uses TRBV5-1 with TRBJ2-7, with a weak D call TRBD2 (7 bases). V was trimmed by 0 bases and J by 5 bases, leaving 15 bases between them. Per germline, CDR1 SGHRS and CDR2 YFSETQ. The CDR3 length is 15 residues. The full variable domain, rest sourced from reference TRBV5-1 and TRBJ2-7, is KAGVTQTPRYLIKTRGQQVTLSCSPISGHRSVSWYQQTPGQGLQFLFEYFSETQRNKGNFPGRFSGRQFSNSRSEMNVSTLELGDSALYLCASSLAGGVVNEQYFGPGTRLTVT.

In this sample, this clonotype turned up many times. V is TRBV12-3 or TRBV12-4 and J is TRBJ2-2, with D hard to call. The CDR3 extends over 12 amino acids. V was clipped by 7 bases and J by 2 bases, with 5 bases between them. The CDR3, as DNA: TGTGCCAGCAAACTTAACACCGGGGAGCTGTTTTTT. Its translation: CASKLNTGELFF.

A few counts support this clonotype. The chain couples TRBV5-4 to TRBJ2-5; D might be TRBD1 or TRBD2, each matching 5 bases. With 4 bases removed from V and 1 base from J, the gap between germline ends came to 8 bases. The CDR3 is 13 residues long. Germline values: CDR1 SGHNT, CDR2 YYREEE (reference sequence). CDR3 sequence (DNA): TGTGCCAGCAGCCGGGACGCCCAAGAGACCCAGTACTTC. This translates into CASSRDAQETQYF.

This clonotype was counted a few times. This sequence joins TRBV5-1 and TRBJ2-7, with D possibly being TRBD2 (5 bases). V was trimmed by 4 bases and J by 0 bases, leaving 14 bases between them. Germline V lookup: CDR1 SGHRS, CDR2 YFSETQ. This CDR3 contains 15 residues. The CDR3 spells CASSEGPHPSYEQYF. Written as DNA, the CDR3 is TGCGCCAGCAGCGAGGGTCCACACCCCTCCTACGAGCAGTACTTC.

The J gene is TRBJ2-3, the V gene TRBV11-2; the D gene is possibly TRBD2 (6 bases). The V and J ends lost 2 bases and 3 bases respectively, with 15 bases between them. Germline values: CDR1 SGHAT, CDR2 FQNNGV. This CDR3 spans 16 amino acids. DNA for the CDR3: TGTGCCAGCAGCTTATTGTGGGGGGTAGAAACAGATACGCAGTATTTT. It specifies CASSLLWGVETDTQYF.

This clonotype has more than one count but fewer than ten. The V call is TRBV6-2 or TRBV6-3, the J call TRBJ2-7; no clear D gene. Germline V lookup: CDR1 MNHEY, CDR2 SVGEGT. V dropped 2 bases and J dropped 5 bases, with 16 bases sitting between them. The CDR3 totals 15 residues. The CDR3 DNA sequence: TGTGCCAGCAGTTACCCCGCCGATGCTGAGCACGAGCAGTACTTC. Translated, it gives CASSYPADAEHEQYF.

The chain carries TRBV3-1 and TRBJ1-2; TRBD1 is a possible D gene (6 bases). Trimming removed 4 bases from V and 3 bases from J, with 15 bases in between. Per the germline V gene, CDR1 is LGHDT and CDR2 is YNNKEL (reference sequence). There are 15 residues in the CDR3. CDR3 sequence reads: CASSRYQDSYYGYTF. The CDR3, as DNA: TGTGCCAGCAGCCGATATCAGGACAGCTACTATGGCTACACCTTC.

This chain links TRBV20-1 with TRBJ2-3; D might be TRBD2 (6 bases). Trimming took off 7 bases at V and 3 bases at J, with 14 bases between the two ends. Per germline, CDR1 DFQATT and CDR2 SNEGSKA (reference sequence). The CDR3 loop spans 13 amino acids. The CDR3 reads CSVIPGVTDTQYF. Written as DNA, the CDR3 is TGCAGTGTTATCCCGGGAGTTACAGATACGCAGTATTTT.

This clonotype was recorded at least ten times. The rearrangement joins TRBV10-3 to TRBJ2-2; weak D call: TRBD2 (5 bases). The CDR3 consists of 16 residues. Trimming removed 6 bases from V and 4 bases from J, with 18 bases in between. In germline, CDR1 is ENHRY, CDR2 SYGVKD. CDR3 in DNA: TGTGCCATCAGGCTGCTTAGCGTGCGAGGCACCGGGGAGCTGTTTTTT. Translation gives CAIRLLSVRGTGELFF.

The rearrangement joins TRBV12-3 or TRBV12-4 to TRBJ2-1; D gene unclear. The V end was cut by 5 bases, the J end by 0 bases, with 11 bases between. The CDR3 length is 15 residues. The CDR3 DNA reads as TGTGCCAGCAGTCTTCTACCGAGCTCCTACAATGAGCAGTTCTTC. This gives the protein CASSLLPSSYNEQFF.

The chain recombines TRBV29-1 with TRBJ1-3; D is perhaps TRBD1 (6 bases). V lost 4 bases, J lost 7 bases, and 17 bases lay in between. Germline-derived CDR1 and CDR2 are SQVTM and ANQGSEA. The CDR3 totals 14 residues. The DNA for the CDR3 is TGCAGCGTTGTTGGTCAGGGGTGGTTGAACACCATATATTTT. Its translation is CSVVGQGWLNTIYF.

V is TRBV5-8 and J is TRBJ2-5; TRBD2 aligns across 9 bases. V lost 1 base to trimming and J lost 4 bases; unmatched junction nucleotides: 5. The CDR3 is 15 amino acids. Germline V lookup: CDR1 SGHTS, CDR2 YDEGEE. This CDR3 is CASSLRRGGRETQYF. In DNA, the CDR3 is TGTGCCAGCAGCTTGAGGCGGGGGGGAAGAGAGACCCAGTACTTC.

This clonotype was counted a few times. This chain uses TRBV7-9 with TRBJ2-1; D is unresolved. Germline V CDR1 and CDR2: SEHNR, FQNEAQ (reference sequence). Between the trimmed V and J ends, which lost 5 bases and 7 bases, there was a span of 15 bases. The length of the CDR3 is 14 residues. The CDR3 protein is CASSLQREGNEQFF. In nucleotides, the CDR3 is TGTGCCAGCAGCCTCCAAAGGGAAGGTAATGAGCAGTTCTTC.

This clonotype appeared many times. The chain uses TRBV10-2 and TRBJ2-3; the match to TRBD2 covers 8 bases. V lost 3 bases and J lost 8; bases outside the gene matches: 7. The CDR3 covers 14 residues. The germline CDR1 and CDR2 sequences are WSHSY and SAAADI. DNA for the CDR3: TGCGCCAGCAGTGAAGCGGGGGCCCTGGTTACGCAGTATTTT. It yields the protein CASSEAGALVTQYF.

In DNA form, the CDR3 reads TGCAGTGCTGCATCTCCCGGGACTAGCGGCGCAGGAATGTATTTT. Translated: CSAASPGTSGAGMYF. V usage is TRBV20-1 and J usage is TRBJ2-3, with 11 bases aligning to TRBD2. This CDR3 has 15 amino acids. CDR1 and CDR2 from the germline V gene are DFQATT and SNEGSKA (reference sequence). J was trimmed by 14 bases and V by 5 bases; bases with no gene match: 18.